This T cell receptor (beta chain) was captured by sequencing in a study of blood T cell repertoires in COVID-19. Study background: Whether acute or convalescent, the COVID-19 samples came from the United States, Italy and Spain.

Trimming took off 9 bases at V and 4 bases at J, with 25 bases between the two ends. Per the germline V gene, CDR1 is MDHEN and CDR2 is SYDVKM. The CDR3 consists of 16 residues. The table came from immunoSEQ multiplex PCR; TCRdb's copy has only in-frame clones and leaves some out. The profile covers 20,000 to 30,000 clones, with roughly 87% appearing a single time and approximately 9.7% taken by the ten largest. This clone was picked up one time. The sequencing sample was made of peripheral blood. This clonotype was obtained from a man between 65 and 85 years old with acute or convalescent COVID-19. The V and J genes are TRBV28 and TRBJ2-7; tentatively, D is TRBD2 (6 bases). CDR3 DNA sequence: TGTGCCAGTCATAACCTTCGGGGGATCCAAGAATACGAGCAGTACTTC. The encoded protein is CASHNLRGIQEYEQYF.